Listed here are 27 T cell receptor beta chains from one sample, sequenced in a study of T cell changes during pregnancy in multiple sclerosis. Some clones are missing from TCRdb's copy, which holds only in-frame ones; the method was immunoSEQ multiplex PCR. The sample includes 20,000 to 25,000 clones, just over 85% of them seen just once. Material: CD8+ T cells from peripheral blood mononuclear cells, obtained in the first trimester of pregnancy. Source of these receptors: a female donor in good health, enrolled as a control in a pregnancy study.

The J gene is TRBJ2-7, the V gene TRBV10-3; D not certain. CDR3 length: 12 amino acids. In germline, CDR1 is ENHRY, CDR2 SYGVKD. V was trimmed by 4 bases and J by 2 bases, leaving 6 bases between them. As DNA, the CDR3 is TGTGCCATCAGTGGGCCCACCTACGAGCAGTACTTC. Translated, it gives CAISGPTYEQYF.

In its sample, this clone was seen a few times. The rearrangement joins TRBV4-2 to TRBJ2-1, with 8 bases fitting TRBD2. V was clipped by 1 base and J by 6 bases; unmatched bases: 8. The CDR3 is made up of 16 amino acids. Germline-derived CDR1 and CDR2 are LGHNA and YNFKEQ. The DNA of the CDR3 is TGTGCCAGCAGCCAAGGACTCGGGGGGGCTCGCAATGAGCAGTTCTTC. Translated, it gives CASSQGLGGARNEQFF.

The V gene is TRBV4-3, the J gene TRBJ1-2; D may be TRBD1 (5 bases). The CDR3 has 13 amino acids. V lost 3 bases and J lost 7, with 12 bases in between. The germline CDR1 and CDR2 sequences are LGHNA and YSLEER. CDR3 sequence: CASSQGGGGGYTF. In DNA, the CDR3 is TGCGCCAGCAGCCAGGGTGGGGGAGGTGGCTACACCTTC.

The chain couples TRBV7-9 to TRBJ2-5; TRBD1 agrees at 7 bases. Germline CDR1 reads SEHNR; CDR2 reads FQNEAQ (reference sequence). The CDR3 has 15 amino acids. With 5 bases clipped from V and 4 bases from J, the junction kept 10 bases outside the gene matches. The CDR3 DNA reads TGTGCCAGCAGCCCAACGAACAGGGGTAGAGAGACCCAGTACTTC. Amino acid sequence: CASSPTNRGRETQYF.

The CDR3 reads CASSQDRRGLTGELFF. CDR3 nucleotides: TGCGCCAGCAGCCAAGATAGGAGGGGGCTCACCGGGGAGCTGTTTTTT. The J gene is TRBJ2-2, the V gene TRBV4-3, with a tentative D call TRBD1 (7 bases). The V end was cut by 0 bases, the J end by 4 bases, with 12 bases between. From germline, CDR1 is LGHNA and CDR2 YSLEER. This CDR3 contains 16 residues.

J is TRBJ2-2 and V is TRBV4-1; possibly TRBD1 for D (6 bases). CDR1 MGHRA and CDR2 YSYEKL come from the germline V gene. V was pared by 6 bases and J by 3 bases, with 17 bases between. The CDR3 length is 16 residues. CDR3 loop: CASRPDPGQHTGELFF. CDR3 in DNA: TGCGCCAGCAGGCCCGATCCGGGACAACACACCGGGGAGCTGTTTTTT.

The rearrangement links TRBV11-2 to TRBJ1-3; TRBD1 is a possible D gene (5 bases). With 5 bases removed from V and 2 bases from J, the gap between germline ends came to 10 bases. The CDR3 consists of 14 residues. In germline, CDR1 is SGHAT, CDR2 FQNNGV. The CDR3 loop is CASSHQGTGNTIYF. In DNA, the CDR3 is TGTGCCAGCAGCCACCAGGGAACTGGAAACACCATATATTTT.

This chain uses TRBV10-2 with TRBJ2-7; no clear D gene. The CDR3 sequence is 11 residues long. V was pared by 5 bases and J by 3 bases, with 5 bases between. CDR1 and CDR2 (germline): WSHSY, SAAADI. The CDR3, as DNA: TGCGCCAGCAGTAGAGGCTACGAGCAGTACTTC. Translation: CASSRGYEQYF.

V is TRBV28 and J is TRBJ1-2; no definite D call. This CDR3 is built from 12 residues. Germline CDR1 MDHEN, CDR2 SYDVKM. Trimming removed 7 bases from V and 3 bases from J, with 9 bases in between. CDR3: CASNLEYYGYTF. The CDR3 DNA sequence: TGTGCCAGCAATCTGGAGTACTATGGCTACACCTTC.

V gene TRBV27 combines with J gene TRBJ2-7; possibly TRBD1 for D (7 bases). The V gene's germline CDR1 is MNHEY and CDR2 SMNVEV (reference sequence). Trimming cost V 8 bases and J 4 bases, with 15 bases left between them. The CDR3 is 13 residues long. The CDR3 reads CASHQQGGYEQYF. The CDR3 DNA is TGTGCCAGCCACCAGCAGGGGGGATACGAGCAGTACTTC.

J is TRBJ1-2 and V is TRBV7-2, with TRBD1 identical over 10 bases. The CDR3 length is 18 residues. The junction had 17 bases not matched to a gene; V was cut back by 2 bases and J by 8 bases. In germline, CDR1 is SGHTA, CDR2 FQGNSA. The CDR3 here is CASSLIPTGGVNIWGYTF. CDR3 nucleotide sequence: TGTGCCAGCAGCTTAATCCCGACAGGGGGCGTTAATATATGGGGCTACACCTTC.

In this sample, this clone turned up a few times. CDR3 in amino acids: CASSQPGGAHEQYF. The CDR3 DNA sequence: TGTGCCAGCAGCCAGCCAGGGGGTGCCCACGAGCAGTACTTC. V is TRBV14 and J is TRBJ2-7; 7 bases are a match to TRBD1. Trimming cost V 3 bases and J 5 bases; bases outside gene matches: 7. The CDR3 covers 14 residues. Germline V gene sequence: CDR1 SGHDN, CDR2 FVKESK.

The chain carries TRBV9 and TRBJ1-2; 11 bases map to TRBD1. Germline V gene sequence: CDR1 SGDLS, CDR2 YYNGEE. V lost 6 bases to trimming and J lost 7 bases; unmatched junction nucleotides: 5. This CDR3 is 13 amino acids long. Written as DNA, the CDR3 is TGTGCCAGCAACGGACAGGGGGCCCTTGGCTACACCTTC. It yields the protein CASNGQGALGYTF.

The rearrangement uses TRBV27 and TRBJ2-7; D is ambiguous. The CDR3 has 15 amino acids. Germline-derived CDR1 and CDR2 are MNHEY and SMNVEV (reference sequence). V was pared by 5 bases and J by 7 bases, with 21 bases between. DNA for the CDR3: TGTGCCAGCAGTGATGGCCCAGGCCGGCGTGGAGAGCAGTACTTC. Encoded protein: CASSDGPGRRGEQYF.

The chain has TRBV5-6 and TRBJ2-1; TRBD2 matches 9 bases. Germline values: CDR1 SGHDT, CDR2 YYEEEE. CDR3 length equals 16 residues. J gave up 6 bases and V 2 bases, and 9 bases lay outside the gene matches. Here the CDR3 DNA reads TGTGCCAGCAGCTTTTTGGCGGGGGGGCTTTCCAATGAGCAGTTCTTC. Translated, it gives CASSFLAGGLSNEQFF.

J is TRBJ1-1 and V is TRBV19, with D possibly being TRBD1 (5 bases). Germline CDR1 reads LNHDA; CDR2 reads SQIVND (reference sequence). V shed 5 bases and J shed 4 bases, with 17 bases lying between them. This CDR3 spans 15 amino acids. The CDR3 loop reads CASSYTWGEVTEAFF. DNA of the CDR3: TGTGCCAGTAGTTATACGTGGGGGGAGGTCACTGAAGCTTTCTTT.

This clone turned up a few times. The V gene is TRBV7-9, the J gene TRBJ1-1; tentatively, D is TRBD1 (5 bases). The CDR3 loop spans 13 amino acids. CDR1 and CDR2 (germline): SEHNR, FQNEAQ (reference sequence). V lost 5 bases and J 0 bases, leaving 7 bases between the germline ends. The CDR3 DNA is TGTGCCAGCAGCACCAGGGTGAACACTGAAGCTTTCTTT. This codes for CASSTRVNTEAFF.

The CDR3 DNA reads as TGTGCCAGCAGCGTCGACTCCCGGGTCTGGGAGCAGTTCTTC. It codes for CASSVDSRVWEQFF. The chain is built from TRBV9 and TRBJ2-1; no clear D gene. Germline lookup yields CDR1 SGDLS and CDR2 YYNGEE. This CDR3 region has 14 residues. V was cut by 2 bases and J by 10 bases, with 16 bases left in between.

The chain joins TRBV7-8 to TRBJ1-1; no firm D call. V was cut by 2 bases and J by 1 base, with 5 bases left in between. Per germline, CDR1 SGHVS and CDR2 FQNEAQ. The CDR3 is made up of 13 amino acids. The CDR3 reads CASSLLENTEAFF. The CDR3 DNA is TGTGCCAGCAGCTTATTAGAGAACACTGAAGCTTTCTTT.

The rearrangement joins TRBV13 to TRBJ2-1; D might be TRBD1 (5 bases). Germline values: CDR1 PRHDT, CDR2 FYEKMQ (reference sequence). V lost 1 base and J lost 4, with 8 bases in between. The CDR3 runs to 14 residues. CDR3 protein: CASSLEGDYNEQFF. DNA of the CDR3: TGTGCCAGCAGCTTAGAAGGGGATTACAATGAGCAGTTCTTC. Drawing the rest from reference TRBV13 and TRBJ2-1, the complete variable domain is AAGVIQSPRHLIKEKRETATLKCYPIPRHDTVYWYQQGPGQDPQFLISFYEKMQSDKGSIPDRFSAQQFSDYHSELNMSSLELGDSALYFCASSLEGDYNEQFFGPGTRLTVL.

The sample holds one count of this clone. V and J are TRBV28 and TRBJ2-1; the D is unclear. CDR3 length equals 15 residues. The germline V gene has CDR1 MDHEN and CDR2 SYDVKM. V was clipped by 2 bases and J by 2 bases, with 10 bases between them. The CDR3: CASSLNSLTYNEQFF. The CDR3 DNA sequence: TGTGCCAGCAGTTTAAATAGCCTCACCTACAATGAGCAGTTCTTC.

This clone was seen only a few times. The J gene is TRBJ2-7, the V gene TRBV2; D ambiguous. Germline assignment: CDR1 SNHLY and CDR2 FYNNEI. The CDR3 covers 14 residues. The ends were cut back, 1 base at V and 2 bases at J, with 9 bases in the middle. The CDR3 bases are TGTGCCAGCAGTGAAGGGGCTGGCGCCTACGAGCAGTACTTC. As protein: CASSEGAGAYEQYF. Drawing the rest from reference TRBV2 and TRBJ2-7, the complete variable domain is EPEVTQTPSHQVTQMGQEVILRCVPISNHLYFYWYRQILGQKVEFLVSFYNNEISEKSEIFDDQFSVERPDGSNFTLKIRSTKLEDSAMYFCASSEGAGAYEQYFGPGTRLTVT.

The chain combines TRBV9 with TRBJ1-6; D possibly corresponds to TRBD1 (5 bases). The CDR3 sequence is 15 residues long. The V gene lost 3 bases and the J gene lost 6 bases, with 13 bases spanning the gap. Germline CDR1 is SGDLS and CDR2 is YYNGEE. CDR3 sequence reads: CASSAGGGSNSPLHF. Here the CDR3 DNA reads TGTGCCAGCAGCGCCGGGGGTGGAAGTAATTCACCCCTCCACTTT.

This rearrangement joins TRBV18 to TRBJ1-5; TRBD1 is a possible D gene (5 bases). Trimming shortened V by 4 bases and J by 4 bases, and 11 bases separated the two germline ends. The germline CDR1 and CDR2 sequences are KGHSH and LQKENI. The CDR3 has 14 amino acids. The chain's CDR3 is CASSRGLSNQPQHF. Here the CDR3 DNA reads TGTGCCAGCTCACGGGGACTGTCAAATCAGCCCCAGCATTTT.

As DNA, the CDR3 is TGTGCCACCAGCAGAGATCGGACAATCAATCAGCCCCAGCATTTT. Translating gives CATSRDRTINQPQHF. The rearrangement links TRBV15 to TRBJ1-5; possibly TRBD1 for D (5 bases). Germline V gene lookup returns CDR1 LNHNV and CDR2 YYDKDF (reference sequence). CDR3 length: 15 amino acids. Trimming took off 0 bases at V and 3 bases at J, with 9 bases between the two ends.

The chain is built from TRBV6-6 and TRBJ2-7; TRBD1 might be the D (7 bases). Germline assignment: CDR1 MNHNY and CDR2 SVGAGI (reference sequence). Trimming took off 6 bases at V and 0 bases at J, with 18 bases between the two ends. The CDR3 extends over 16 amino acids. The CDR3 is CASRSQGGALSYEQYF. DNA for the CDR3: TGTGCCAGCAGATCCCAGGGGGGAGCCCTCTCCTACGAGCAGTACTTC.

This chain connects TRBV7-9 to TRBJ2-5; unclear D gene. Germline values: CDR1 SEHNR, CDR2 FQNEAQ (reference sequence). Trimming cost V 2 bases and J 3 bases, with 7 bases left between them. The CDR3 extends over 13 amino acids. CDR3 nucleotide sequence: TGTGCCAGCAGCTTACCGGTAAAAGAGACCCAGTACTTC. This encodes CASSLPVKETQYF.